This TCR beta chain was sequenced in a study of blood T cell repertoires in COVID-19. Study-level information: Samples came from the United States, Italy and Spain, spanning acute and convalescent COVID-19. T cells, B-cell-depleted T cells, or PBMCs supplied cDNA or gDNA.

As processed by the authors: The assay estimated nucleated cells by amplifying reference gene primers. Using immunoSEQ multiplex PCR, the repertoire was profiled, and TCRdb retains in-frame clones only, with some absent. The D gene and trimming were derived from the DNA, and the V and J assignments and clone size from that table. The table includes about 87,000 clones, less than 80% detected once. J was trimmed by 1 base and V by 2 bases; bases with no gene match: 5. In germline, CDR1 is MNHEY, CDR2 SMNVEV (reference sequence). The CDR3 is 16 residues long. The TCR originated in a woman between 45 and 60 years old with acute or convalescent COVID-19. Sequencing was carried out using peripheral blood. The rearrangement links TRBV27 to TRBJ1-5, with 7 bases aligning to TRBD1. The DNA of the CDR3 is TGTGCCAGCAGTTTAGCTGGGACAGTCAGCAATCAGCCCCAGCATTTT. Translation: CASSLAGTVSNQPQHF.